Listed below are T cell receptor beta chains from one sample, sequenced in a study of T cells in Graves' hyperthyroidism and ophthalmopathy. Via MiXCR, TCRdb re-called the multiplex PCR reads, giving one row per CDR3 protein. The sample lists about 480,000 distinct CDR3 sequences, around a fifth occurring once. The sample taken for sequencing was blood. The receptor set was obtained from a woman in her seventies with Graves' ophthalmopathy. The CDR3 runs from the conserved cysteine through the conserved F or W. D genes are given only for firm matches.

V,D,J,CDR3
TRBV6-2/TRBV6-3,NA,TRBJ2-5,CASSYEMEETQYF
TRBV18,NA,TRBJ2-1,CASSPPVGEEGYNEQFF
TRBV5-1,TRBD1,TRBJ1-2,CASSLGDRDLRGYTF
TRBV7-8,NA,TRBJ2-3,CASSLVPGSARTDTQYF
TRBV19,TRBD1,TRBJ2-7,CASRPRGQNEQYF
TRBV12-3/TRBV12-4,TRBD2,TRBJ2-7,CATGLAGHEQYF
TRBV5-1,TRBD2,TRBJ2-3,CASSPTSGSADTQYF
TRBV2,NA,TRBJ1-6,CASSELSSYNSPLHF
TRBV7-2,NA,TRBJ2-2,CASSLVQTGELFF
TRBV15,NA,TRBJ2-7,CATSRDMSYSYEQYF
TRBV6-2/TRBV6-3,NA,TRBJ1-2,CASSEDGGYTF
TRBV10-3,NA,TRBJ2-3,CAISEMGDTQYF
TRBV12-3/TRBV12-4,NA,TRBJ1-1,CASTPGPWGTEAFF
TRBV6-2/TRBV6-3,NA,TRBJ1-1,CASSPTYLGANTEAFF
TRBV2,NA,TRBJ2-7,CASRGPFGYEQYF
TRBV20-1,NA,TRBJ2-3,CSARFLSWGRTDTQYF
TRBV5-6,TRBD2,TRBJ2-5,CASSYGLAGSAETQYF
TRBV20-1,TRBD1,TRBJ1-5,CSASRQGKNQPQHF
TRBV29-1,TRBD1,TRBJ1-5,CSVGAGGNQPQHF
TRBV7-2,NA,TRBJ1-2,CASSLGAVGDGYTF
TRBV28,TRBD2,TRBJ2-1,CASSSAGLAGDEQFF
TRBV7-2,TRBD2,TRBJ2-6,CASSSPPGGYGANVLTF
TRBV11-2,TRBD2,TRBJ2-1,CASSKTSGRTTYNEQFF
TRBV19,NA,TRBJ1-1,CASSMGGGLEAFF
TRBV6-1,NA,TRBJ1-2,CASTAGGNYGYTF
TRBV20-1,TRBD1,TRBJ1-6,CSADLGQLSNSPLHF
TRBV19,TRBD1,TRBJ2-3,CASSRQGETDTQYF
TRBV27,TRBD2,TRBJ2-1,CASSSLGLVKFDEQFF
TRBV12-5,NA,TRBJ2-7,CASGLVRHRVPYEQYF
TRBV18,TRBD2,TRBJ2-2,CASSPLSGRGTGELFF
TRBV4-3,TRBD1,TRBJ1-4,CASSPRDRGSANEKLFF
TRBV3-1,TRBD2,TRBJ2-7,CASTHSGTSGARWYEQYF
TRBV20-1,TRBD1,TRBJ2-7,CSASNKGQGNEQYF
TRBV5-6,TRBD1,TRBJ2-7,CASSLAIGTGFYEQYF
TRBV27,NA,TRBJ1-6,CASRLGTEGHSPLHF
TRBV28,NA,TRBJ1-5,CASSKGKDQPQHF
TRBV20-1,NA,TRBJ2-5,CSALAGAQETQYF
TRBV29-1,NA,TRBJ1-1,CSVVGISTGANTEAFF
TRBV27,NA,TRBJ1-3,CASSLHGAGNTIYF
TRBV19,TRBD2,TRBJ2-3,CASKRERGDTQYF
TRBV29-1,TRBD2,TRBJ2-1,CSALLAGSYNEQFF
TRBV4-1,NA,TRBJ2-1,CASSQDAARLYNEQFF
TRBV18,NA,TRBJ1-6,CASSPQSNSPLHF
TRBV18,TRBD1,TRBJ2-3,CASSPMGQSTDTQYF
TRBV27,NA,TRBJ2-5,CASSFRGADWGFGETQYF
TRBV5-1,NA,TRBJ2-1,CASSPARDTLSYEQFF
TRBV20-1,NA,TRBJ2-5,CSAFSLQGGKETQYF
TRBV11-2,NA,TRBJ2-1,CASSLVLAGQEQFF
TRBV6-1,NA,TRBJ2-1,CATGGGSVFSYNEQFF
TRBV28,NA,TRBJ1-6,CASSQGRSPLHF
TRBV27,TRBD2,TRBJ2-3,CASSSASGSRADTQYF
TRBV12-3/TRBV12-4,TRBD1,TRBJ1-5,CASSGRTGASNQPQHF
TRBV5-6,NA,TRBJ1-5,CASSLESGDGNQPQHF
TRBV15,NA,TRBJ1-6,CATSRDLSRRNSPLHF